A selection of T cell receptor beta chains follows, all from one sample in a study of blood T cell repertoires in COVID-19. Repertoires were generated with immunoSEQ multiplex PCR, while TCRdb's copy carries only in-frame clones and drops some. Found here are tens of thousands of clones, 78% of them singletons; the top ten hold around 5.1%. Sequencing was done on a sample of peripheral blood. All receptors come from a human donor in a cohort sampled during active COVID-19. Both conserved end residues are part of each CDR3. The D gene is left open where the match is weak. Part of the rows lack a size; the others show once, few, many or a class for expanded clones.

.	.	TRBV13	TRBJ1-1	CASSLSRATEAFF	TGTGCCAGCAGCTTAAGCAGGGCCACTGAAGCTTTCTTT
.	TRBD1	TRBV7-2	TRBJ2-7	CASSLGGRGFYEQYF	TGTGCCAGCAGCTTAGGCGGCAGGGGGTTTTACGAGCAGTACTTC
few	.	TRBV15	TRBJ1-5	CATSRDAGDQPQHF	TGTGCCACCAGCAGAGATGCAGGGGATCAGCCCCAGCATTTT
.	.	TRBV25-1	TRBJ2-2	CASRRGQGIYTGELFF	TGTGCCAGCAGGCGGGGGCAGGGGATATACACCGGGGAGCTGTTTTTT
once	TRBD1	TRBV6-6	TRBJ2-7	CASSSLGTGAYEQYF	TGTGCCAGCAGTTCACTCGGGACAGGGGCCTACGAGCAGTACTTC
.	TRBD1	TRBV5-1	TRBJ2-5	CASSAPGQGSKTQYF	TGCGCCAGCAGCGCCCCGGGACAGGGTTCGAAGACCCAGTACTTC
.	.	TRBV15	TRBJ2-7	CATSRDHGDSEQYF	TGTGCCACCAGCAGAGATCACGGGGATTCCGAGCAGTACTTC
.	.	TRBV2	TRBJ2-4	CASSEWMTAKNIQYF	TGTGCCAGCAGTGAATGGATGACAGCAAAAAACATTCAGTACTTC
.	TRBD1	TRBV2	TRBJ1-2	CASQLGTGNGYTF	TGTGCCAGTCAACTAGGGACAGGGAATGGCTACACCTTC
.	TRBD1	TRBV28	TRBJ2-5	CASRIQGAILETQYF	TGTGCCAGCAGGATACAGGGGGCGATACTAGAGACCCAGTACTTC
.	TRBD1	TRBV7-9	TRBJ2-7	CASSLEVGGQGAEQYF	TGTGCCAGCAGCTTAGAGGTTGGGGGACAGGGGGCCGAGCAGTACTTC
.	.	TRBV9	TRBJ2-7	CASWQGTFGCDYEQYF	TGTGCCAGTTGGCAGGGGACCTTCGGTTGTGACTACGAGCAGTACTTC
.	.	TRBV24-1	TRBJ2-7	CATSETGAYEQYF	TGTGCCACCAGTGAAACAGGAGCTTACGAGCAGTACTTC
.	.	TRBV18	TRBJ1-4	CASSFGTNEKLFF	TGTGCCAGCTCATTCGGAACTAATGAAAAACTGTTTTTT
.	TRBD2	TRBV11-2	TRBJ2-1	CASSFDGGETYNEQFF	TGTGCCAGCAGCTTCGACGGGGGGGAAACCTACAATGAGCAGTTCTTC
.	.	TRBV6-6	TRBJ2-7	CASSYSGGRAYEQYF	TGTGCCAGCAGTTACTCCGGGGGGCGGGCCTACGAGCAGTACTTC
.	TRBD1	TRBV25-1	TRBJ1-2	CASSGTGGVYGYTF	TGTGCCAGCAGCGGGACAGGGGGCGTATATGGCTACACCTTC
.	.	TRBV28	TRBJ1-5	CASSLLGGPNQPQHF	TGTGCCAGCAGTTTATTGGGAGGACCCAATCAGCCCCAGCATTTT
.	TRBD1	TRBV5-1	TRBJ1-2	CASSLLGQGHYGYTF	TGCGCCAGCAGCTTGTTGGGACAGGGCCACTATGGCTACACCTTC
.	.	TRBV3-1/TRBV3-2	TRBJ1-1	CASSRHTSSTEAFF	TGTGCCAGCAGCCGACACACGAGCTCGACTGAAGCTTTCTTT
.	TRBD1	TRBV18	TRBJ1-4	CASSGQPLNEKLFF	TGTGCCAGCTCGGGACAGCCCCTCAATGAAAAACTGTTTTTT
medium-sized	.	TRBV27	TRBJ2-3	CASTHRDSTDTQYF	TGTGCCAGCACCCACAGGGATAGCACAGATACGCAGTATTTT